The subject of this entry is one TCR beta chain. Its antigen is not known. After re-calling the 5' RACE reads, TCRdb lists one entry per CDR3 protein, DNA absent. The sample holds almost 450,000 distinct CDR3 sequences. The entry originates in a study of T cells expressing NK-cell markers. Study-wide findings and caveats: These same clonotypes (in several donors) also led the CD3+CD56-NKG2C+ fraction.

This TCR was recovered from a woman between 18 and 70 years old in good health. Sequencing was performed on blood T cells: a sorted CD56 or NKG2C T cell subset, CD4+ or CD8+ T cells, or bulk PBMC T cells (not recorded which).

This chain's CDR3 is CASSDPGQGPTHTQYF. The V call is TRBV6-4, the J call TRBJ2-3; the TCRdb call, TRBD1, lacks DNA for checking. The CDR3 length is 16 residues. CDR1 MRHNA and CDR2 SNTAGT come from the germline V gene.